The 8 T cell receptor beta chains below all came from one sample that was sequenced in a study of T cell repertoires in cytomegalovirus infection. TCRdb passed the reads through MiXCR, listing each CDR3 protein once. The sample holds hundreds of thousands of distinct CDR3 sequences, approximately 25% seen once. Sequencing was carried out using CD8+ T cells from PBMCs. The receptors were sampled from a human donor in good health (CMV status not recorded). Some clones in this sample may be carry-over from other donors' samples.

This clonotype was found many times. The chain employs TRBV12-3 or TRBV12-4 and TRBJ1-2, with D hard to call. CDR3 length: 19 residues. With 3 bases removed from V and 6 bases from J, the gap between germline ends came to 29 bases. CDR3 loop: CASSFALEKIAPLTDGYTF. The CDR3 DNA follows: TGTGCCAGCAGTTTCGCCCTTGAAAAAATCGCGCCCCTCACCGATGGCTACACCTTC.

In its sample, this clonotype was seen a few times. The chain uses TRBV7-9 and TRBJ1-1, with TRBD1 matching 7 bases. The CDR3 loop spans 15 amino acids. Losses at the gene ends were 1 base for V and 1 base for J; bases not matched to a gene: 3. Germline CDR1 and CDR2: SEHNR and FQNEAQ (reference sequence). The CDR3 protein is CASSLEGARNTEAFF. DNA of the CDR3: TGTGCCAGCAGCTTAGAGGGGGCCCGGAACACTGAAGCTTTCTTT.

In the case of this clonotype: The germline gene is not matched at one end of the junction; a read error may be the cause. The rearrangement links TRBV7-3 to TRBJ2-2, with a tentative D call TRBD1 (6 bases). The germline V gene encodes CDR1 SGHTA and CDR2 FQGTGA. CDR3 length: 16 residues. The CDR3 spells CASSPKGTPNTGELFF. For the CDR3, the DNA is TGTGCTAGCAGCCCCAAGGGGACACCCAACACCGGGGAGCTGTTTTTT.

The rearrangement uses TRBV14 and TRBJ1-2, with a possible D match to TRBD1 (5 bases). Germline lookup yields CDR1 SGHDN and CDR2 FVKESK. Trimming removed 0 bases from V and 8 bases from J, with 16 bases in between. CDR3 length: 15 amino acids. The CDR3 DNA follows: TGTGCCAGCAGCCAAGATAGACGGGGCTCCGGGGGCTACACCTTC. It yields the protein CASSQDRRGSGGYTF.

The J gene is TRBJ1-1, the V gene TRBV6-6, with D possibly being TRBD1 (5 bases). Per the germline V gene, CDR1 is MNHNY and CDR2 is SVGAGI (reference sequence). The CDR3 spans 15 residues. The germline V and J ends were trimmed by 4 bases and 5 bases, with 17 bases remaining between them. The CDR3 DNA reads TGTGCCAGCAGTTCCGGGGCCCGAACAGTAACTGAAGCTTTCTTT. It yields the protein CASSSGARTVTEAFF.

As regards this clonotype: One end of the junction is discordant with germline, which a read error may explain. The chain employs TRBV2 and TRBJ2-1; a possible D gene is TRBD1 (5 bases). The CDR3 contains 10 residues. CDR1 SNHLY and CDR2 FYNNEI come from the germline V gene. The chain's CDR3 is CASSEGPTGF. The CDR3 nucleotides read TGTGCCAGCAGTGAAGGCCCCACAGGCTTC.

The chain uses TRBV7-4 and TRBJ2-1; perhaps TRBD2 as D (6 bases). The CDR3 is made up of 14 amino acids. Trimming took 4 bases from V and 9 from J, leaving 16 bases between them. CDR1 is SGHVT and CDR2 is SQSDAQ in the germline V gene. The CDR3 DNA follows: TGTGCCAGCAGCTACAACTGGGGGGTCGGTGAGCAGTTCTTC. Its translation: CASSYNWGVGEQFF.

This clonotype has a handful of counts. At one of its ends the junction is not consistent with the germline gene, which may arise from a read error. The gene calls are TRBV29-1 and TRBJ1-1; 8 positions agree with TRBD1. The CDR3 has 14 residues. Looked up from germline, CDR1 is SQVTM and CDR2 is ANQGSEA. CDR3: CSVGQGNSNAEAFF. The CDR3 DNA is TGCAGCGTTGGACAGGGGAACTCGAACGCTGAAGCTTTCTTT.